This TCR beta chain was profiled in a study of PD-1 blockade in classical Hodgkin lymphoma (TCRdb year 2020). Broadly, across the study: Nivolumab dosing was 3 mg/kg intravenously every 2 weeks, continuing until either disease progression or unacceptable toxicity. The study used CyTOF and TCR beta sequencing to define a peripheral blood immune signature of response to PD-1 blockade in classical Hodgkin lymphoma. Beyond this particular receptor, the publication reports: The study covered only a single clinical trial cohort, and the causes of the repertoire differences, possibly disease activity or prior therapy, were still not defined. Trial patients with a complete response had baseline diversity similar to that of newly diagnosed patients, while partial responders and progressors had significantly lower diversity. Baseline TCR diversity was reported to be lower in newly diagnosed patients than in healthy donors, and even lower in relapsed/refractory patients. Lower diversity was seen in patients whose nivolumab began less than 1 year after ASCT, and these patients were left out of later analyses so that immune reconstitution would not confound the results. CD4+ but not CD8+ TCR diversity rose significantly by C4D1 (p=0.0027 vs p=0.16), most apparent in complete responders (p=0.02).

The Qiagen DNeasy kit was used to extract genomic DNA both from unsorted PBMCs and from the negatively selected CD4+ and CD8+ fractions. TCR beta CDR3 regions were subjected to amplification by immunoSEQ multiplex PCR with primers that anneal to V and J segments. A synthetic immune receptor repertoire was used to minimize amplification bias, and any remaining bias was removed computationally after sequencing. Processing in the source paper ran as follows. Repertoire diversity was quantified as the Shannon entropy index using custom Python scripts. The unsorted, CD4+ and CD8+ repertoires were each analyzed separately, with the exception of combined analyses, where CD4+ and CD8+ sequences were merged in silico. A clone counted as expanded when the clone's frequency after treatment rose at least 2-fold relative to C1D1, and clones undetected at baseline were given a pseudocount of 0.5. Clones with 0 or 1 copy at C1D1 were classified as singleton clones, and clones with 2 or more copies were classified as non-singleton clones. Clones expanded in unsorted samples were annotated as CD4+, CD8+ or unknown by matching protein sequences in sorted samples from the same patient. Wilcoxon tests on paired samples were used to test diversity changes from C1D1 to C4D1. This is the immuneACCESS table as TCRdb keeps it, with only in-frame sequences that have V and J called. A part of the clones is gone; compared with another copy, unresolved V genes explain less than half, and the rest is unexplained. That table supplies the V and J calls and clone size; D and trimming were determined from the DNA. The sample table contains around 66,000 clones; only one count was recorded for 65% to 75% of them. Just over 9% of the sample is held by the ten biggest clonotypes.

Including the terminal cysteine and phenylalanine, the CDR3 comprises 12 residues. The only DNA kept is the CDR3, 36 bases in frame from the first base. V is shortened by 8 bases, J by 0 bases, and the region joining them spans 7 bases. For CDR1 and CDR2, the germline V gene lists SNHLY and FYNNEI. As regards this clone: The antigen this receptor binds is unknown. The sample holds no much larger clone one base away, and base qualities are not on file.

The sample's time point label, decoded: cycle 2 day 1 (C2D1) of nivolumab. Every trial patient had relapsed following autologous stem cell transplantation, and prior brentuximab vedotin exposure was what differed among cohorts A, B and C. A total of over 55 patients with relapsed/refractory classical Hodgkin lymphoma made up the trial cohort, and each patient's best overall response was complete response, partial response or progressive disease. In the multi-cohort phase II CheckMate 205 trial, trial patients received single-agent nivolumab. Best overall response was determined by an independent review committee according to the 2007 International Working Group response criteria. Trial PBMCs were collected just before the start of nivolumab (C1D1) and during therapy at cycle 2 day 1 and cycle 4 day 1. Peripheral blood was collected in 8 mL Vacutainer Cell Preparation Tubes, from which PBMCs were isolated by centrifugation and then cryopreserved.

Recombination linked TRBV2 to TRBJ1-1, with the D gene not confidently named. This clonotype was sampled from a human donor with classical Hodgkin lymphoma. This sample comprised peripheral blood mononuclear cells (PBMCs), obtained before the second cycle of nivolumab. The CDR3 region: CASGFLNTEAFF. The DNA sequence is TGTGCCAGCGGTTTTCTGAACACTGAAGCTTTCTTT.